The T cell receptor (beta chain) described here comes from a study of Graves' ophthalmopathy and Graves' hyperthyroidism. General study points: In predicting ophthalmopathy progression, the model reached roughly 69% sensitivity and 72.22% specificity. Blood repertoires reportedly contained most expanded thyroid clonotypes above 0.001 frequency.

This clonotype came up many times. Its antigen remains unidentified. The CDR3 spans 12 residues. Between the trimmed V and J ends, which lost 2 bases and 6 bases, there was a span of 4 bases. Germline V gene data show CDR1 as SGHTA and CDR2 as FQGNSA. Beta-chain TCR CDR3 regions were amplified from RNA transcripts. The authors performed first-round RT-PCR with HTBI primers and then a second-round multiplex PCR. Using its own MiXCR run on the multiplex PCR reads, TCRdb lists one record per CDR3 protein. The profile shows about 480,000 distinct CDR3 sequences, approximately 15% of them singletons. Other autoimmune disease, uncontrolled infection, pregnancy and lactation led to exclusion. Clinical symptoms, serum thyroxine, TRAb, thyroid ultrasound and orbital computed tomography formed the basis of diagnosis.

Sequencing was performed on blood. The sequence was obtained from a woman in her 30s with Graves' ophthalmopathy. The rearrangement uses TRBV7-2 and TRBJ2-2; D is unresolved. For the CDR3, the DNA is TGTGCCAGCAGCTTATTGGCCGGGGAGCTGTTTTTT. It is translated as CASSLLAGELFF.